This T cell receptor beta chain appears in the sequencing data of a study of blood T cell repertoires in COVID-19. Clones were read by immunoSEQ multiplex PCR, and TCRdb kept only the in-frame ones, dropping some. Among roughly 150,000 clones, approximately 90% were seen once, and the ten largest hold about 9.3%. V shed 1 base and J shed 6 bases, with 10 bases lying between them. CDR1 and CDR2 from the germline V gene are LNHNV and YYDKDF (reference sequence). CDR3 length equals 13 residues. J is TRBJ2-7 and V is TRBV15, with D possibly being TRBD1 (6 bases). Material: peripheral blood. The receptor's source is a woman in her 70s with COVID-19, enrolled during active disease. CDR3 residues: CATSRGQAREQYF. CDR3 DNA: TGTGCCACCAGCAGAGGACAGGCCCGCGAGCAGTACTTC.